The present TCR beta chain was sequenced within a study of cytomegalovirus exposure and HLA in healthy donors. PCR involved 60 Vbeta and 13 Jbeta primers. The method was immunoSEQ multiplex PCR; TCRdb's version includes in-frame clones alone and lacks a portion of them. Of about 120,000 clones listed, 77% are singletons. This clone was recorded only once. Its antigen remains unidentified. Points from the study as a whole: Researchers reported from a later analysis that most CMV-associated TCR beta chains appeared HLA-restricted.

Healthy bone marrow donors made up the cohort. The study sampled nominally healthy donors, though unrecorded immune exposures were likely. The TCR comes from a man aged 35-49 years in good health and CMV-seropositive. The source material was PBMCs.

This CDR3 is CASSPFGQEKLFF. The CDR3 nucleotides are TGTGCCAGCTCTCCCTTTGGACAGGAAAAACTGTTTTTT. The gene calls are TRBV18 and TRBJ1-4; tentatively, D is TRBD1 (6 bases). The CDR3 is 13 residues long. Trimming removed 6 bases from V and 8 bases from J, with 13 bases in between. Looked up from germline, CDR1 is KGHSH and CDR2 is LQKENI.